The 22 T cell receptor beta chains reported below all come from one sample, sequenced in a study of OX40 agonist ivuxolimab in advanced cancers. The library was generated by the immunoSEQ multiplex PCR assay. The clones in this table, taken by TCRdb from immuneACCESS, are in-frame only. Not every clone is retained; where verified, under half of the shortfall comes from an unresolved V gene, and the cause of the rest is unknown. This sample comprises 100,000 to 140,000 clones, 75% to 95% of them detected only once. The leading ten clones occupy roughly 1.1% of the sample. The sequenced sample was CD4+ or CD8+ T cells sorted from blood, obtained in a trial of the OX40 agonist ivuxolimab. All receptors come from an adult with an advanced solid tumor such as melanoma, head and neck, liver or kidney cancer.

The chain combines TRBV28 with TRBJ2-1; D not certain. V dropped 2 bases and J dropped 9 bases, with 8 bases sitting between them. The CDR3 runs 12 residues. In germline, CDR1 is MDHEN, CDR2 SYDVKM. CDR3 protein: CASSLNPTEQFF. CDR3 DNA sequence: TGTGCCAGCAGTTTAAACCCCACTGAGCAGTTCTTC.

The chain recombines TRBV28 with TRBJ2-3; possibly TRBD2 for D (6 bases). The V and J ends lost 3 bases and 5 bases respectively, with 12 bases between them. Germline CDR1 is MDHEN and CDR2 is SYDVKM. The CDR3 is made up of 14 amino acids. CDR3 in amino acids: CASSFGGSRDTQYF. CDR3 nucleotide sequence: TGTGCCAGCAGTTTCGGGGGTAGTAGAGATACGCAGTATTTT.

This rearrangement joins TRBV7-3 to TRBJ2-2; possible D gene TRBD1, 5 bases. The CDR3 totals 15 residues. Germline V gives CDR1 SGHTA, CDR2 FQGTGA. V lost 1 base, J lost 5 bases, and 11 bases lay in between. CDR3 amino acids: CASSLMAPGTGELFF. DNA of the CDR3: TGTGCCAGCAGCTTAATGGCCCCAGGGACCGGGGAGCTGTTTTTT.

V gene TRBV5-4 combines with J gene TRBJ1-5; the D gene is possibly TRBD1 (5 bases). Germline V gene sequence: CDR1 SGHNT, CDR2 YYREEE (reference sequence). V was clipped by 4 bases and J by 0 bases, with 8 bases between them. The CDR3 sequence is 14 residues long. The CDR3 loop is CASSLDSSNQPQHF. The CDR3 DNA reads TGTGCCAGCAGCCTAGACAGTAGCAATCAGCCCCAGCATTTT.

The V call is TRBV5-1, the J call TRBJ2-2; 9 nucleotides agree with TRBD1. The V gene's germline CDR1 is SGHRS and CDR2 YFSETQ. V was clipped by 3 bases and J by 6 bases; unmatched bases: 3. CDR3 size: 14 residues. This chain's CDR3 is CASSSGTGPGELFF. CDR3 DNA sequence: TGCGCCAGCAGCTCCGGGACAGGGCCCGGGGAGCTGTTTTTT.

V and J are TRBV21-1 and TRBJ1-2. TRBV21-1 is given as a pseudogene. The CDR3 runs 15 residues. The chain's CDR3 is CPIDRPREVDYGYTF. Written as DNA, the CDR3 is TGTCCTATCGACCGCCCTAGGGAGGTAGACTATGGCTACACCTTC.

This clone appeared a few times. Here the CDR3 DNA reads TGTGCCAGCAGCTTAGTTGAGACCCAGTACTTC. This gives the protein CASSLVETQYF. The chain joins TRBV7-2 to TRBJ2-5, with no clear D. This CDR3 is 11 amino acids long. The germline gives CDR1 SGHTA, CDR2 FQGNSA. V was pared by 1 base and J by 5 bases, with 2 bases between.

V usage is TRBV29-1 and J usage is TRBJ2-1; 9 positions agree with TRBD2. There are 15 residues in the CDR3. Germline CDR1 is SQVTM and CDR2 is ANQGSEA. CDR3 amino acids: CGLRVAGGGHNEQFF. The CDR3 DNA follows: TGCGGCCTCCGTGTTGCGGGAGGGGGCCACAATGAGCAGTTCTTC.

V usage is TRBV27 and J usage is TRBJ2-2; TRBD1 matches at 10 bases. Germline V gene lookup returns CDR1 MNHEY and CDR2 SMNVEV (reference sequence). The V gene end was trimmed by 5 bases and the J gene end by 3 bases; junction bases not matched to a gene: 12. The CDR3 contains 18 residues. CDR3 DNA sequence: TGTGCCAGCAGTCCCTATACCGCGACAGGGGGCCACACCGGGGAGCTGTTTTTT. It is translated as CASSPYTATGGHTGELFF.

V is TRBV18 and J is TRBJ1-2; D not certain. Looked up from germline, CDR1 is KGHSH and CDR2 is LQKENI. V lost 0 bases to trimming and J lost 6 bases, with 8 bases between them. The length of the CDR3 is 13 residues. The CDR3 region is CASSPPISHGYTF. CDR3 DNA: TGTGCCAGCTCACCACCGATATCTCATGGCTACACCTTC.

CDR3 in amino acids: CASSLGGNWGNTIYF. The CDR3 DNA reads TGTGCCAGCAGTTTGGGGGGCAATTGGGGAAACACCATATATTTT. The gene calls are TRBV28 and TRBJ1-3; a possible D gene is TRBD1 (6 bases). CDR1 MDHEN and CDR2 SYDVKM come from the germline V gene. The CDR3 is made up of 15 amino acids. Trimming took off 3 bases at V and 4 bases at J, with 13 bases between the two ends.

The chain recombines TRBV19 with TRBJ2-7; possible D gene TRBD1, 5 bases. The V end lost 9 bases, the J end lost 5 bases, and 20 bases lay between the germline ends. Germline assignment: CDR1 LNHDA and CDR2 SQIVND (reference sequence). The CDR3 sequence is 14 residues long. The CDR3 DNA reads as TGTGCCAGAGGCCCCCCCCAGGGAAATCACGAGCAGTACTTC. This sequence encodes CARGPPQGNHEQYF.

This chain uses TRBV5-1 with TRBJ2-3, with a tentative D call TRBD2 (6 bases). Between the trimmed V and J ends, which lost 4 bases and 0 bases, there was a span of 12 bases. Germline values: CDR1 SGHRS, CDR2 YFSETQ. The CDR3 totals 15 residues. The CDR3 loop is CASSLQSGSTDTQYF. DNA for the CDR3: TGCGCCAGCAGCCTACAAAGCGGGAGCACAGATACGCAGTATTTT.

A single count supports this clone. The V call is TRBV7-2, the J call TRBJ1-5, with 7 bases that match TRBD1. The germline V gene has CDR1 SGHTA and CDR2 FQGNSA. This CDR3 contains 14 residues. V was clipped by 5 bases and J by 7 bases; unmatched bases: 8. The CDR3 loop reads CASSPGGAGQPQHF. The CDR3, as DNA: TGTGCCAGCAGCCCAGGGGGGGCAGGCCAGCCCCAGCATTTT. The variable domain in full, completed from reference TRBV7-2 and TRBJ1-5, reads GAGVSQSPSNKVTEKGKDVELRCDPISGHTALYWYRQSLGQGLEFLIYFQGNSAPDKSGLPSDRFSAERTGGSVSTLTIQRTQQEDSAVYLCASSPGGAGQPQHFGDGTRLSIL.

This clone is a singleton in its sample. The chain employs TRBV18 and TRBJ2-7; 10 bases are a match to TRBD2. V was clipped by 5 bases and J by 2 bases; unmatched bases: 6. Germline CDR1 reads KGHSH; CDR2 reads LQKENI. This CDR3 comprises 15 residues. The CDR3 sequence is CASSGSSGGAYEQYF. DNA for the CDR3: TGTGCCAGCTCAGGGTCGAGCGGGGGGGCCTACGAGCAGTACTTC.

The V call is TRBV19, the J call TRBJ2-4, with D tentatively TRBD1 (5 bases). The germline CDR1 and CDR2 sequences are LNHDA and SQIVND (reference sequence). Trimming took 6 bases from V and 0 from J, leaving 9 bases between them. The CDR3 contains 14 residues. The CDR3 protein is CASSDSLAKNIQYF. In DNA, the CDR3 is TGTGCCAGTAGCGACAGTCTAGCCAAAAACATTCAGTACTTC.

V gene TRBV27 combines with J gene TRBJ2-3; 8 nucleotides line up with TRBD1. There are 16 residues in the CDR3. V lost 3 bases, J lost 0 bases, and 5 bases stayed unmatched. The germline V gene encodes CDR1 MNHEY and CDR2 SMNVEV (reference sequence). Here the CDR3 DNA reads TGTGCCAGCAGTTTCGGGACAGGTCCTAGCACAGATACGCAGTATTTT. Encoded protein: CASSFGTGPSTDTQYF.

The chain joins TRBV27 to TRBJ2-7; 8 bases line up with TRBD2. V gave up 5 bases and J gave up 3 bases; unmatched junction bases: 9. CDR3 length: 15 amino acids. Germline loops: CDR1 MNHEY, CDR2 SMNVEV (reference sequence). The CDR3 region is CASSPSLAVVYEQYF. CDR3 DNA: TGTGCCAGCAGTCCTTCACTAGCGGTGGTCTACGAGCAGTACTTC.

The chain combines TRBV29-1 with TRBJ2-7, with D maybe TRBD2 (6 bases). V was clipped by 3 bases and J by 4 bases, with 25 bases between them. CDR3 length: 17 amino acids. In germline, CDR1 is SQVTM, CDR2 ANQGSEA. CDR3 region: CSVDLGEDSYERYEQYF. Written as DNA, the CDR3 is TGCAGCGTTGACCTAGGGGAGGATTCTTACGAGCGTTACGAGCAGTACTTC.

This chain uses TRBV11-2 with TRBJ2-2; D ambiguous. The CDR3 is made up of 17 amino acids. Trimming removed 5 bases at V and 0 bases at J, with 16 bases between. CDR1 and CDR2 (germline): SGHAT, FQNNGV. The DNA for the CDR3 is TGTGCCAGCAGCCGCTTTTTAGGGCTGGCGAACACCGGGGAGCTGTTTTTT. Its translation: CASSRFLGLANTGELFF.

The chain combines TRBV27 with TRBJ2-3; D not resolved. V lost 4 bases, J lost 0 bases, and 5 bases lay in between. This CDR3 is built from 13 residues. The germline CDR1 and CDR2 sequences are MNHEY and SMNVEV (reference sequence). Here the CDR3 DNA reads TGTGCCAGCAGTTGGCCGAGCACAGATACGCAGTATTTT. Encoded protein: CASSWPSTDTQYF.

V and J are TRBV7-2 and TRBJ1-4; TRBD1 might be the D (5 bases). CDR1 is SGHTA, CDR2 FQGNSA, per germline. This CDR3 is 15 amino acids long. The V end lost 1 base, the J end lost 10 bases, and 16 bases lay between the germline ends. The CDR3 spells CASSLDPGEGRKLFF. CDR3 in DNA: TGTGCCAGCAGCTTAGATCCGGGGGAGGGTCGAAAACTGTTTTTT.